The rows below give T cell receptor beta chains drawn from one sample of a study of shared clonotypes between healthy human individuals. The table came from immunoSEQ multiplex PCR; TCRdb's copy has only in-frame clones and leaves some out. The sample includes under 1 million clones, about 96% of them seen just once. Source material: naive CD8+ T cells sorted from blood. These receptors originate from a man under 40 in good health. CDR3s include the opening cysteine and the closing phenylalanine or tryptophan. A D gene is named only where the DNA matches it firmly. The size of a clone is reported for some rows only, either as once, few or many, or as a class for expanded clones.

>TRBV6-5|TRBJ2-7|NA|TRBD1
CASSYGDRVPYEQYF
TGTGCCAGCAGTTACGGGGACAGGGTACCCTACGAGCAGTACTTC
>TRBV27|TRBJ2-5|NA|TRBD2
CASSSVSGILQETQYF
TGTGCCAGCAGCTCCGTTAGCGGGATCTTACAAGAGACCCAGTACTTC
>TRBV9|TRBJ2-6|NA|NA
CASSVAWERTNVLTF
TGTGCCAGCAGCGTAGCCTGGGAAAGGACCAACGTCCTGACTTTC
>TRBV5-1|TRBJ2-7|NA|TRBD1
CASSFGTGVVEQYF
TGCGCCAGCAGCTTTGGGACAGGGGTTGTCGAGCAGTACTTC
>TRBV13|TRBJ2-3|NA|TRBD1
CASSSDRGRTDTQYF
TGTGCCAGCAGCTCCGACAGGGGGCGCACAGATACGCAGTATTTT
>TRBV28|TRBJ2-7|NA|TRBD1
CASSKGTVSYEQYF
TGTGCCAGCAGTAAAGGGACAGTCTCCTACGAGCAGTACTTC
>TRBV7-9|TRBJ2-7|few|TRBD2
CASSPPGSGIYEQYF
TGTGCCAGCAGCCCCCCCGGTAGCGGGATCTACGAGCAGTACTTC
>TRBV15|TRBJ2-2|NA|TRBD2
CATSRDTWGLAGGDVSTGELFF
TGTGCCACCAGCAGAGATACCTGGGGACTAGCGGGAGGAGATGTGAGCACCGGGGAGCTGTTTTTT
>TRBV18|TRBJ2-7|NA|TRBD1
CASSPGQGAYEQYF
TGTGCCAGCTCACCGGGACAGGGGGCCTACGAGCAGTACTTC
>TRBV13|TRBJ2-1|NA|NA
CASSLSGSSYNEQFF
TGTGCCAGCAGCTTAAGTGGGAGCTCCTACAATGAGCAGTTCTTC
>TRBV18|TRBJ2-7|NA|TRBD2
CASSKTSGRYEQYF
TGTGCCAGCTCTAAGACTAGCGGGAGGTACGAGCAGTACTTC
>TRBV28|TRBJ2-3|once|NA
CASSSRQVKTTDTQYF
TGTGCCAGCAGTTCCCGACAGGTGAAGACCACAGATACGCAGTATTTT
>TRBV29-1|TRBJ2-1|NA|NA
CSVVRQSYNEQFF
TGCAGCGTGGTTAGACAGTCCTACAATGAGCAGTTCTTC
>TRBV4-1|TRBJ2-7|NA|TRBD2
CASSQDGSPLAGGRYEQYF
TGCGCCAGCAGCCAAGATGGAAGCCCCCTAGCGGGAGGGCGCTACGAGCAGTACTTC
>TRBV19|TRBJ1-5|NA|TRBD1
CASSTRDRAYNQPQHF
TGTGCCAGTAGTACCCGGGACAGAGCTTACAATCAGCCCCAGCATTTT
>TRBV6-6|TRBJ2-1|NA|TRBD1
CASSPGTGVYQFF
TGTGCCAGCAGTCCCGGGACAGGAGTATACCAGTTCTTC
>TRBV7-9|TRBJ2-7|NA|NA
CASSLVSAGWGLDEQYF
TGTGCCAGCAGCTTAGTCTCGGCGGGGTGGGGTCTGGACGAGCAGTACTTC
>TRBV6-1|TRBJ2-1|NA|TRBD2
CASSTSSGASNEQFF
TGTGCCAGCAGTACTTCTAGCGGAGCCTCCAATGAGCAGTTCTTC
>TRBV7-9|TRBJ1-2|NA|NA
CALPGGRYNYGYTF
TGTGCGCTGCCTGGCGGCCGTTATAACTATGGCTACACCTTC
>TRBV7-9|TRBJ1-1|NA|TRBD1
CASSAQGQMHEAFF
TGTGCCAGCAGCGCCCAGGGACAGATGCATGAAGCTTTCTTT
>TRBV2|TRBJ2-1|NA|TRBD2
CASSERVGSSGAPGNEQFF
TGTGCCAGCAGTGAAAGGGTCGGGAGCAGCGGGGCTCCTGGCAATGAGCAGTTCTTC
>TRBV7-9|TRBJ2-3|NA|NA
CASSLRVSHTDTQYF
TGTGCCAGCAGCTTAAGGGTCTCACACACAGATACGCAGTATTTT
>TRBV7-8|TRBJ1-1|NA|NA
CASSPRGAASNTEAFF
TGTGCCAGCAGCCCTCGTGGGGCAGCTTCGAACACTGAAGCTTTCTTT
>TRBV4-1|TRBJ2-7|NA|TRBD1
CASSQDAGQGVGEQYF
TGCGCCAGCAGCCAAGATGCGGGACAGGGGGTGGGCGAGCAGTACTTC
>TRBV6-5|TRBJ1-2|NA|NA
CASSQTAVRGYTF
TGTGCCAGCAGTCAGACGGCCGTAAGAGGCTACACCTTC
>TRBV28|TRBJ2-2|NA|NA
CASLGTTLTGELFF
TGTGCCAGCCTTGGGACAACACTCACCGGGGAGCTGTTTTTT
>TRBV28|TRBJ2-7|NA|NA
CASNLLRGEPSYEQYF
TGTGCCAGCAACCTCCTTAGGGGGGAGCCATCCTACGAGCAGTACTTC
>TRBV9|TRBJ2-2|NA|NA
CASSLGTINTGELFF
TGTGCCAGCAGCTTGGGGACGATAAACACCGGGGAGCTGTTTTTT
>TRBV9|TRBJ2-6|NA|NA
CASTSASGANVLTF
TGTGCCAGCACCTCAGCCTCTGGGGCCAACGTCCTGACTTTC
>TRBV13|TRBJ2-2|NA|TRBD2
CASSLGLAGGTGELFF
TGTGCCAGCAGCTTAGGACTAGCGGGAGGGACCGGGGAGCTGTTTTTT
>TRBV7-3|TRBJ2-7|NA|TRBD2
CASSPSGSFHEQYF
TGTGCCAGCAGCCCTAGCGGGAGCTTCCACGAGCAGTACTTC
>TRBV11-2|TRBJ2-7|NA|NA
CASSLDLPVWGEQYF
TGTGCCAGCAGCTTAGATCTGCCGGTCTGGGGCGAGCAGTACTTC
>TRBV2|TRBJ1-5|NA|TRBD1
CASSFLKDRSRNQPQHF
TGTGCCAGCAGTTTTCTTAAGGACAGGTCTAGGAATCAGCCCCAGCATTTT
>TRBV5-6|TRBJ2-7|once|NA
CASSPVGGPAREQYF
TGTGCCAGCAGCCCGGTGGGGGGCCCGGCGCGCGAGCAGTACTTC
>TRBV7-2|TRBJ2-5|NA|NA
CASSLSSLQETQYF
TGTGCCAGCAGCCTCAGTTCTCTTCAAGAGACCCAGTACTTC
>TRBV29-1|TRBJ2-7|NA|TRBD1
CSVLDRGDSYEQYF
TGCAGCGTTCTGGACAGGGGTGACTCCTACGAGCAGTACTTC
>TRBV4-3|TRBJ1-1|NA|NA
CASSLKQGYDTEAFF
TGCGCCAGCAGCCTCAAACAGGGATATGACACTGAAGCTTTCTTT
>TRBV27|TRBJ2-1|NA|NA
CASSLSSGDEHNEQFF
TGTGCCAGCAGTTTATCATCGGGAGATGAACACAATGAGCAGTTCTTC